Listed here are 17 T cell receptor beta chains from one sample, sequenced in a study of CXCR3-negative and CXCR3-positive naive CD8 T cells. Points from the study as a whole: TRB CDR3s of CXCR3-positive naive cells were more hydrophobic than those of CXCR3-negative naive cells.

Their target antigens are unknown. The study made its TRB cDNA libraries by 5' RACE, adding UMI labels. Following a re-call of the 5' RACE reads, TCRdb has one entry per CDR3 protein and lacks DNA. Its listing shows about 84,000 distinct CDR3 sequences. The sample consisted of naive CXCR3+ CD8+ T cells from blood. Subset indicated: CD45RO-CCR7+CD27+CD95- naive CD8+ T cells expressing CXCR3 (TNR3+). Receptors originate from a human donor in good health. Some clones in this sample may be carry-over from other donors' samples.

CDR3 sequence: CASSLVAVAGNSYNEQFF. The J gene is TRBJ2-1, the V gene TRBV5-1; TCRdb calls TRBD2, which cannot be checked without DNA. Germline V gene sequence: CDR1 SGHRS, CDR2 YFSETQ. The CDR3 is made up of 18 amino acids.

This CDR3 reads CASSYSFSDLGQPQHF. The chain recombines TRBV6-5 with TRBJ1-5. This CDR3 is 16 amino acids long. Germline-derived CDR1 and CDR2 are MNHEY and SVGAGI.

The gene calls are TRBV15 and TRBJ2-7; TCRdb indicates TRBD2, and absent DNA this call remains unverified. Germline lookup yields CDR1 LNHNV and CDR2 YYDKDF (reference sequence). CDR3 size: 15 residues. This CDR3 is CATSRSPGTNYEQYF.

This chain uses TRBV27 with TRBJ2-2. Germline CDR1 is MNHEY and CDR2 is SMNVEV (reference sequence). The CDR3 totals 12 residues. The CDR3 loop is CASSDFTGELFF.

This chain uses TRBV28 with TRBJ2-1; TCRdb's assignment of TRBD1 cannot be checked, as there is no DNA. The CDR3 covers 16 residues. The germline V gene has CDR1 MDHEN and CDR2 SYDVKM. CDR3 loop: CASSPWERGGLAEKFF.

Here the CDR3 reads CSARAGYQETQYF. The chain recombines TRBV20-1 with TRBJ2-5. Per germline, CDR1 DFQATT and CDR2 SNEGSKA (reference sequence). The CDR3 sequence is 13 residues long.

The chain joins TRBV29-1 to TRBJ2-5. Germline lookup yields CDR1 SQVTM and CDR2 ANQGSEA. CDR3 length: 14 amino acids. The CDR3 here is CSVEDIRVQETQYF.

Here the CDR3 reads CASSPLDSTNQPQHF. This chain links TRBV28 with TRBJ1-5; TCRdb returns TRBD1, unconfirmable since there is no DNA. This CDR3 contains 15 residues. Looked up from germline, CDR1 is MDHEN and CDR2 is SYDVKM.

The chain carries TRBV28 and TRBJ2-5. There are 15 residues in the CDR3. Germline CDR1 reads MDHEN; CDR2 reads SYDVKM. CDR3 sequence: CASSFLAGKGETQYF.

The J gene is TRBJ1-1, the V gene TRBV9; TCRdb proposes TRBD1, but this gene call is untestable without DNA. This CDR3 has 12 residues. CDR1 is SGDLS, CDR2 YYNGEE, per germline. The CDR3 protein is CASSARTGEAFF. The full variable domain, completed using reference TRBV9 and TRBJ1-1, is DSGVTQTPKHLITATGQRVTLRCSPRSGDLSVYWYQQSLDQGLQFLIQYYNGEERAKGNILERFSAQQFPDLHSELNLSSLELGDSALYFCASSARTGEAFFGQGTRLTVV.

This chain joins TRBV28 and TRBJ2-1. Germline V gene sequence: CDR1 MDHEN, CDR2 SYDVKM. The CDR3 loop spans 16 amino acids. The CDR3 loop reads CASSPGEGGPYNEQFF.

The V call is TRBV12-3 or TRBV12-4, the J call TRBJ2-5; TCRdb's D gene call, TRBD1, goes unchecked for lack of DNA. The CDR3 is 14 residues long. This chain's CDR3 is CASSLIRGGETQYF.

The V gene is TRBV5-1, the J gene TRBJ2-2; TCRdb reports TRBD1, a call that lacks DNA to check it against. This CDR3 has 15 residues. The germline CDR1 and CDR2 sequences are SGHRS and YFSETQ. CDR3 in amino acids: CASSSGTEFGGELFF.

This CDR3 reads CASMVSDTDTQYF. The gene calls are TRBV6-5 and TRBJ2-3. This CDR3 has 13 amino acids. Germline lookup yields CDR1 MNHEY and CDR2 SVGAGI.

The chain recombines TRBV2 with TRBJ2-7; TCRdb outputs TRBD1, but without DNA this stays unchecked. Germline CDR1 reads SNHLY; CDR2 reads FYNNEI. The CDR3 has 14 residues. The CDR3 sequence: CASREDRGLYEQYF.

V and J are TRBV14 and TRBJ2-4. The germline CDR1 and CDR2 sequences are SGHDN and FVKESK. This CDR3 region has 16 residues. The CDR3 sequence is CASSQAKGLAKNIQYF.

The chain couples TRBV9 to TRBJ2-7; TCRdb reports TRBD1, a call that lacks DNA to check it against. Germline CDR1 reads SGDLS; CDR2 reads YYNGEE. CDR3 length equals 14 residues. This CDR3 reads CASSAGGQVYEQYF.